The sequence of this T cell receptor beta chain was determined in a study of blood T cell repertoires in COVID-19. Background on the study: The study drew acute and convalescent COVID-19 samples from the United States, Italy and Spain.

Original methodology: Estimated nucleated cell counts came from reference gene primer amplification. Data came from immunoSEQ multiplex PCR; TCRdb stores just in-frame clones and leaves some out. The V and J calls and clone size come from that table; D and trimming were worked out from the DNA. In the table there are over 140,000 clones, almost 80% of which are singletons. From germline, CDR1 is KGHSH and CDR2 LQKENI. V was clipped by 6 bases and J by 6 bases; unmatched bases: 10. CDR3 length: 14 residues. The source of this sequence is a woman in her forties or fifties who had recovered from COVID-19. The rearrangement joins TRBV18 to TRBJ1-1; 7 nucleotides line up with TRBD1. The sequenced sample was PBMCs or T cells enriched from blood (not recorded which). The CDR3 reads CASSQTGNKAEAFF. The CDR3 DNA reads TGTGCCAGCTCTCAGACAGGGAATAAAGCTGAAGCTTTCTTT. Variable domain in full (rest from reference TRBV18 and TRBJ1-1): NAGVMQNPRHLVRRRGQEARLRCSPMKGHSHVYWYRQLPEEGLKFMVYLQKENIIDESGMPKERFSAEFPKEGPSILRIQQVVRGDSAAYFCASSQTGNKAEAFFGQGTRLTVV.